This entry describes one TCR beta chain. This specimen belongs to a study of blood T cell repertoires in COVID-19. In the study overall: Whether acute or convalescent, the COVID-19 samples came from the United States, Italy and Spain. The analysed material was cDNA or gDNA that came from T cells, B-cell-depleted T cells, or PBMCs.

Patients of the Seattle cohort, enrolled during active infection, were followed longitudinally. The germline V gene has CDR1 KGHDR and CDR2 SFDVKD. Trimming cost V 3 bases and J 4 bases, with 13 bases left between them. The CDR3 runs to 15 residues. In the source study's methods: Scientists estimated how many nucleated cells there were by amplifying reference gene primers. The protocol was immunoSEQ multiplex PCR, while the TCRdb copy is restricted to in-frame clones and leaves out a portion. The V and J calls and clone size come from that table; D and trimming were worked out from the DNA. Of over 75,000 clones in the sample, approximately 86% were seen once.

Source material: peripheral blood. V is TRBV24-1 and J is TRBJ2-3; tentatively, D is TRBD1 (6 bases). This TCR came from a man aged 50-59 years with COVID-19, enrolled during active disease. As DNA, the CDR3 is TGTGCCACCAGTGATCAGGGGTTTGGCGCAGATACGCAGTATTTT. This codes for CATSDQGFGADTQYF.